The present TCR beta chain was sequenced within a study of cytomegalovirus exposure and HLA in healthy donors. Study background: Among the roughly 400 genotyped donors, 70% to 90% were placed in the Caucasian-associated ancestry cluster.

This CDR3 contains 14 residues. Germline V gives CDR1 SEHNR, CDR2 FQNEAQ (reference sequence). The V and J ends lost 8 bases and 4 bases, in that order; junction bases with no gene match: 7. This clone was counted once. Vbeta (60) and Jbeta (13) primers were used in the PCR. Generated by immunoSEQ multiplex PCR, the TCRdb table keeps only in-frame clones and is missing some. The sample yields 250,000 or so clones, 70% to 90% seen once. The V gene is TRBV7-9, the J gene TRBJ1-3, with 8 bases lining up with TRBD1. The sequenced material came from PBMCs. This clonotype originated in a woman aged 55-70 years in good health and CMV-seropositive. The CDR3 protein is CASAGQVAGNTIYF. Here the CDR3 DNA reads TGTGCCAGCGCGGGACAGGTGGCCGGAAACACCATATATTTT.